These 23 T cell receptor beta chains share one sample of origin, sequenced in a study of shared clonotypes between healthy human individuals. Using immunoSEQ multiplex PCR, the repertoire was profiled, and TCRdb retains in-frame clones only, with some absent. This sample has 2,500,000 or so clones, with around 93% found just once. The sequenced material came from naive CD4+ T cells from PBMCs. Stated subset: CD45RA+ positively selected. The receptor set was obtained from a man between 18 and 29 years old in good health. Some clones in this sample may be carry-over from other donors' samples.

The chain has TRBV6-6 and TRBJ2-7; 7 nucleotides align to TRBD1. The CDR3 length is 15 residues. The junction had 12 bases not matched to a gene; V was cut back by 7 bases and J by 3 bases. Germline-derived CDR1 and CDR2 are MNHNY and SVGAGI (reference sequence). CDR3 sequence (DNA): TGTGCCAGCACCCAGGCACCGGGACAGCTCTACGAGCAGTACTTC. Translating gives CASTQAPGQLYEQYF.

J is TRBJ1-1 and V is TRBV7-2; perhaps TRBD1 as D (5 bases). Germline loops: CDR1 SGHTA, CDR2 FQGNSA. Deletions cut 1 base from V and 6 bases from J, with 9 bases between. This CDR3 has 13 residues. CDR3 sequence (DNA): TGTGCCAGCAGCTTAGGCAGGGCTTCTGAAGCTTTCTTT. It encodes CASSLGRASEAFF.

The chain couples TRBV7-3 to TRBJ2-6; D is undetermined. This CDR3 has 15 amino acids. The germline gives CDR1 SGHTA, CDR2 FQGTGA. Trimming removed 5 bases at V and 4 bases at J, with 12 bases between. CDR3 loop: CASSPQRAGANVLTF. The CDR3 DNA is TGTGCCAGCAGCCCGCAAAGGGCCGGGGCCAACGTCCTGACTTTC. Full variable domain (missing parts from reference TRBV7-3 and TRBJ2-6): GAGVSQTPSNKVTEKGKYVELRCDPISGHTALYWYRQSLGQGPEFLIYFQGTGAADDSGLPNDRFFAVRPEGSVSTLKIQRTERGDSAVYLCASSPQRAGANVLTFGAGSRLTVL.

This clone was detected only a few times. The CDR3 spells CASSLWTGIPNYGYTF. CDR3 in DNA: TGTGCCAGCAGCTTATGGACAGGTATACCCAACTATGGCTACACCTTC. The V gene is TRBV7-8, the J gene TRBJ1-2, with TRBD1 matching over 7 bases. CDR1 and CDR2 (germline): SGHVS, FQNEAQ. V was pared by 2 bases and J by 2 bases, with 8 bases of the junction left unmatched. This CDR3 contains 16 residues.

This chain joins TRBV5-1 and TRBJ1-3, with unresolved D. V dropped 4 bases and J dropped 0 bases, with 11 bases sitting between them. Germline CDR1 reads SGHRS; CDR2 reads YFSETQ. CDR3 length: 15 residues. The DNA of the CDR3 is TGCGCCAGCAGCGCCACCCTGAGCTCTGGAAACACCATATATTTT. Protein sequence: CASSATLSSGNTIYF.

The genes are TRBV4-1 and TRBJ2-7; unclear D gene. In germline, CDR1 is MGHRA, CDR2 YSYEKL. CDR3 length: 15 amino acids. Trimming stripped 3 bases from V and 2 bases from J, with 14 bases between. CDR3 amino acids: CASSHGIVHAYEQYF. The CDR3 DNA reads TGCGCCAGCAGCCACGGAATCGTTCATGCCTACGAGCAGTACTTC.

V is TRBV10-3 and J is TRBJ1-1, with 8 bases aligning to TRBD1. Germline assignment: CDR1 ENHRY and CDR2 SYGVKD. The CDR3 contains 15 residues. After removal of 6 bases from V and 2 bases from J, the junction contained 8 bases not matched to a gene. This chain's CDR3 is CAIRRQGKGNTEAFF. DNA for the CDR3: TGTGCCATCAGGAGACAGGGGAAGGGAAACACTGAAGCTTTCTTT.

This clone was detected once. This chain connects TRBV5-1 to TRBJ2-4; TRBD1 matches at 10 bases. Germline CDR1 and CDR2: SGHRS and YFSETQ. This CDR3 has 15 residues. Trimming took 3 bases from V and 4 from J; bases not matched to a gene: 4. CDR3 sequence (DNA): TGCGCCAGCAGCTCCGGACAGGGGGGGAAAAACATTCAGTACTTC. This sequence encodes CASSSGQGGKNIQYF.

J is TRBJ2-5 and V is TRBV5-1; 7 bases agree with TRBD1. With 5 bases clipped from V and 1 base from J, the junction kept 20 bases outside the gene matches. Germline loops: CDR1 SGHRS, CDR2 YFSETQ. CDR3 length: 19 amino acids. CDR3 residues: CASRRVRDSTPRIQETQYF. The CDR3 DNA reads as TGCGCCAGCAGAAGAGTCCGGGACAGTACACCCCGAATCCAAGAGACCCAGTACTTC.

This rearrangement joins TRBV30 to TRBJ2-5, with a possible D match to TRBD2 (6 bases). CDR3 length: 12 residues. The germline gives CDR1 GTSNPN, CDR2 SVGIG (reference sequence). V lost 5 bases to trimming and J lost 5 bases, with 12 bases between them. The CDR3 spells CAWREFGETQYF. The DNA of the CDR3 is TGTGCCTGGCGGGAGTTTGGGGAGACCCAGTACTTC. The full variable domain, in which reference TRBV30 and TRBJ2-5 provide the parts outside the CDR3, is SQTIHQWPATLVQPVGSPLSLECTVEGTSNPNLYWYRQAAGRGLQLLFYSVGIGQISSEVPQNLSASRPQDRQFILSSKKLLLSDSGFYLCAWREFGETQYFGPGTRLLVL.

This clone was seen just once. The CDR3 sequence is CASSSPGRANYGYTF. CDR3 coding DNA: TGTGCCAGCAGCTCTCCGGGACGAGCTAACTATGGCTACACCTTC. The gene calls are TRBV7-2 and TRBJ1-2; the D gene is possibly TRBD1 (5 bases). CDR3 length: 15 residues. Germline V gives CDR1 SGHTA, CDR2 FQGNSA. Trimming took 4 bases from V and 0 from J, leaving 12 bases between them.

This chain uses TRBV7-2 with TRBJ2-7, with D unresolved. The CDR3 sequence is 14 residues long. V lost 0 bases to trimming and J lost 7 bases, with 13 bases between them. Per the germline V gene, CDR1 is SGHTA and CDR2 is FQGNSA. The CDR3 region has the DNA TGTGCCAGCAGCTTAGCGCAACACTACGATGAGCAGTACTTC. Protein sequence: CASSLAQHYDEQYF.

The V call is TRBV7-3, the J call TRBJ1-6; the D is unclear. The CDR3 has 13 amino acids. Trimming cost V 5 bases and J 9 bases, with 11 bases left between them. CDR1 and CDR2 from the germline V gene are SGHTA and FQGTGA. CDR3 DNA: TGTGCCAGCAGCCAGCGTAGTTTTTCACCCCTCCACTTT. Translated, it gives CASSQRSFSPLHF.

V is TRBV5-8 and J is TRBJ2-2; 8 bases map to TRBD1. V shed 1 base, J shed 6 bases, and the junction held 11 bases outside the gene matches. The CDR3 sequence is 17 residues long. Germline V gene lookup returns CDR1 SGHTS and CDR2 YDEGEE. The CDR3 reads CASSLRGVRGRAGELFF. The CDR3 region has the DNA TGTGCCAGCAGCTTGCGGGGTGTCAGGGGGCGCGCCGGGGAGCTGTTTTTT.

The rearrangement links TRBV28 to TRBJ1-5, with 7 bases lining up with TRBD1. V shed 6 bases and J 0 bases; nucleotides not matched to a gene: 11. Germline V gene lookup returns CDR1 MDHEN and CDR2 SYDVKM. The CDR3 consists of 17 residues. CDR3 nucleotide sequence: TGTGCCAGCAGCGGAGGGACAGAATCTGATAGCAATCAGCCCCAGCATTTT. This encodes CASSGGTESDSNQPQHF.

This clone was seen just once. The chain employs TRBV28 and TRBJ2-1; D remains unclear. Germline V gene lookup returns CDR1 MDHEN and CDR2 SYDVKM. Trimming removed 3 bases at V and 5 bases at J, with 11 bases between. There are 14 residues in the CDR3. DNA of the CDR3: TGTGCCAGCAGTTTTGGATGGAGTCACAATGAGCAGTTCTTC. Translation gives CASSFGWSHNEQFF.

The chain links TRBV10-1 to TRBJ1-2; D possibly corresponds to TRBD1 (5 bases). CDR1 is WNHNN and CDR2 is SYGVQD in the germline V gene (reference sequence). Trimming removed 7 bases from V and 10 bases from J, with 22 bases in between. This CDR3 spans 14 amino acids. This CDR3 reads CASTDGGSIRVYTF. CDR3 DNA: TGCGCCAGCACCGATGGGGGGTCAATCCGGGTCTACACCTTC.

The chain couples TRBV20-1 to TRBJ1-1; no clear D. This CDR3 region has 11 residues. V lost 2 bases and J lost 6, with 7 bases in between. Germline V gene sequence: CDR1 DFQATT, CDR2 SNEGSKA (reference sequence). The CDR3 DNA is TGCAGTGCTAGATACAGCTCTGAAGCTTTCTTT. This translates into CSARYSSEAFF.

This clone was observed once. The chain joins TRBV5-1 to TRBJ1-1, with TRBD1 identical over 9 bases. The CDR3 is made up of 15 amino acids. Germline trimming cut 0 bases from V and 4 bases from J; bases unmatched to any gene: 4. Looked up from germline, CDR1 is SGHRS and CDR2 is YFSETQ. The CDR3 loop reads CASSLAGTGSTEAFF. CDR3 in DNA: TGCGCCAGCAGCTTGGCGGGGACAGGGAGCACTGAAGCTTTCTTT.

The chain employs TRBV6-1 and TRBJ2-4; maybe TRBD2 (6 bases). Per germline, CDR1 MNHNS and CDR2 SASEGT. This CDR3 has 14 amino acids. V was cut by 8 bases and J by 0 bases, with 11 bases left in between. CDR3 DNA sequence: TGTGCCAGCGGGGTAGCGGTAGCCAAAAACATTCAGTACTTC. This gives the protein CASGVAVAKNIQYF.

The V call is TRBV5-5, the J call TRBJ1-1; D perhaps matches TRBD1 (6 bases). The CDR3 has 13 residues. CDR1 and CDR2 from the germline V gene are SGHKS and YYEKEE (reference sequence). V lost 1 base and J lost 7, with 11 bases in between. The CDR3 sequence: CASSLRGQSEAFF. Written as DNA, the CDR3 is TGTGCCAGCAGCTTGAGGGGACAAAGTGAAGCTTTCTTT.

The chain combines TRBV5-1 with TRBJ1-4, with a weak D call TRBD1 (5 bases). This CDR3 spans 15 amino acids. V was clipped by 3 bases and J by 8 bases, with 17 bases between them. The germline V gene encodes CDR1 SGHRS and CDR2 YFSETQ. CDR3: CASSWGTSGKEKLFF. CDR3 DNA sequence: TGCGCCAGCAGCTGGGGGACTTCGGGGAAGGAAAAACTGTTTTTT.

The rearrangement uses TRBV5-1 and TRBJ2-7; TRBD1 agrees at 9 bases. CDR1 is SGHRS, CDR2 YFSETQ, per germline. The CDR3 runs 15 residues. J gave up 0 bases and V 3 bases, and 4 bases lay outside the gene matches. The CDR3 DNA reads as TGCGCCAGCAGCTCCACAGGGGGCGTCTCCTACGAGCAGTACTTC. Protein product: CASSSTGGVSYEQYF. Using reference TRBV5-1 and TRBJ2-7 for the parts outside the CDR3, the full variable domain is KAGVTQTPRYLIKTRGQQVTLSCSPISGHRSVSWYQQTPGQGLQFLFEYFSETQRNKGNFPGRFSGRQFSNSRSEMNVSTLELGDSALYLCASSSTGGVSYEQYFGPGTRLTVT.